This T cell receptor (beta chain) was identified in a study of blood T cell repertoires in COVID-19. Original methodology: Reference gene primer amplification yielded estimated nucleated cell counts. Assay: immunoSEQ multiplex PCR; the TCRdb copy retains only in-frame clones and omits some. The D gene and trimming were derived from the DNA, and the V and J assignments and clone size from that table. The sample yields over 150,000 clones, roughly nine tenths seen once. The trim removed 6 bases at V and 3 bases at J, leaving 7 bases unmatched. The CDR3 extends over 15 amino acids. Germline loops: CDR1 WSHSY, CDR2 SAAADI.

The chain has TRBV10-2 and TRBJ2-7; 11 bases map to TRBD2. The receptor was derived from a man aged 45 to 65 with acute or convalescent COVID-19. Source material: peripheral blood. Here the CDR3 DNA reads TGCGCCAGCAGGGAGACTAGCGGGGCTGTCTACGAGCAGTACTTC. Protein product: CASRETSGAVYEQYF.